These T cell receptor beta chains were read from a single sample in a study of blood T cell repertoires in COVID-19. Clones were sequenced by immunoSEQ multiplex PCR, and TCRdb holds only the in-frame ones, with some missing. The sample yields 400,000 to 500,000 clones, roughly 85% seen once. Sample: peripheral blood. These receptor sequences come from a woman between 25 and 40 years old with active or convalescent COVID-19. Both conserved end residues are trimmed from each CDR3. The order of the fields is CDR3 protein, V gene, J gene.

CDR3 protein: ASSFAVLVGTEAF
V gene: TRBV11-2
J gene: TRBJ1-1

CDR3 protein: ASSNQGATEAF
V gene: TRBV19
J gene: TRBJ1-1

CDR3 protein: ASSGQGGERGYGYT
V gene: TRBV19
J gene: TRBJ1-2

CDR3 protein: ASSEGLTGANVLT
V gene: TRBV5-1
J gene: TRBJ2-6

CDR3 protein: ASSQSPEYSGGADTQY
V gene: TRBV4-1
J gene: TRBJ2-3

CDR3 protein: ASSLGGGNQPQH
V gene: TRBV5-4
J gene: TRBJ1-5

CDR3 protein: ASSTYYGYT
V gene: TRBV19
J gene: TRBJ1-2

CDR3 protein: ASSELRGVSNEQF
V gene: TRBV25-1
J gene: TRBJ2-1

CDR3 protein: ASSLGDRGSGTEAF
V gene: TRBV28
J gene: TRBJ1-1

CDR3 protein: ASGLVPAGYYGYT
V gene: TRBV12-5
J gene: TRBJ1-2

CDR3 protein: ASSLGEGGGYT
V gene: TRBV12-3/TRBV12-4
J gene: TRBJ1-2

CDR3 protein: ASRGGDGYT
V gene: TRBV6-5
J gene: TRBJ1-2

CDR3 protein: ASSLRDGSYNEQF
V gene: TRBV5-5
J gene: TRBJ2-1

CDR3 protein: ASSLVQGAGTEAF
V gene: TRBV7-2
J gene: TRBJ1-1

CDR3 protein: ASSPGQAGYEQF
V gene: TRBV4-1
J gene: TRBJ2-1

CDR3 protein: SVEDSDSYEQY
V gene: TRBV29-1
J gene: TRBJ2-7

CDR3 protein: ASSRAGTDNEQF
V gene: TRBV10-3
J gene: TRBJ2-1

CDR3 protein: ASTTTRETQY
V gene: TRBV3-1/TRBV3-2
J gene: TRBJ2-5

CDR3 protein: ASAGTSGYEQY
V gene: TRBV5-1
J gene: TRBJ2-7

CDR3 protein: ASSRGLTGELF
V gene: TRBV13
J gene: TRBJ2-2

CDR3 protein: AISESDRRLRSYNEQF
V gene: TRBV10-3
J gene: TRBJ2-1

CDR3 protein: ASSPGLAGVDTQY
V gene: TRBV5-4
J gene: TRBJ2-3

CDR3 protein: ASSSGGGNTIY
V gene: TRBV18
J gene: TRBJ1-3

CDR3 protein: ASSPGQGHQPQH
V gene: TRBV18
J gene: TRBJ1-5

CDR3 protein: ASSASQGPLNTEAF
V gene: TRBV2
J gene: TRBJ1-1

CDR3 protein: ASSGSGCPYNEQF
V gene: TRBV21-1
J gene: TRBJ2-1

CDR3 protein: ASSTGGATGELF
V gene: TRBV9
J gene: TRBJ2-2

CDR3 protein: ASSYSRETTDTQY
V gene: TRBV6-2/TRBV6-3
J gene: TRBJ2-3

CDR3 protein: ASSHRDFRVYNEQF
V gene: TRBV18
J gene: TRBJ2-1

CDR3 protein: ASSRGGVAGGRSYNEQF
V gene: TRBV7-8
J gene: TRBJ2-1

CDR3 protein: ASSWVAGDIDTQY
V gene: TRBV5-4
J gene: TRBJ2-3

CDR3 protein: ASSAGQATEAF
V gene: TRBV2
J gene: TRBJ1-1

CDR3 protein: AIGQGVYSNQPQH
V gene: TRBV19
J gene: TRBJ1-5

CDR3 protein: ASSYLQGADGYT
V gene: TRBV6-5
J gene: TRBJ1-2

CDR3 protein: ASSQDTSGRLAGTDTQY
V gene: TRBV4-1
J gene: TRBJ2-3

CDR3 protein: ASRVLGPRGYT
V gene: TRBV6-5
J gene: TRBJ1-2

CDR3 protein: ASSRDPQTSTDTQY
V gene: TRBV3-1/TRBV3-2
J gene: TRBJ2-3

CDR3 protein: AISGFGGTEAF
V gene: TRBV10-3
J gene: TRBJ1-1

CDR3 protein: ASSRQSYNSPLH
V gene: TRBV19
J gene: TRBJ1-6

CDR3 protein: SVVTVEGYT
V gene: TRBV29-1
J gene: TRBJ1-2